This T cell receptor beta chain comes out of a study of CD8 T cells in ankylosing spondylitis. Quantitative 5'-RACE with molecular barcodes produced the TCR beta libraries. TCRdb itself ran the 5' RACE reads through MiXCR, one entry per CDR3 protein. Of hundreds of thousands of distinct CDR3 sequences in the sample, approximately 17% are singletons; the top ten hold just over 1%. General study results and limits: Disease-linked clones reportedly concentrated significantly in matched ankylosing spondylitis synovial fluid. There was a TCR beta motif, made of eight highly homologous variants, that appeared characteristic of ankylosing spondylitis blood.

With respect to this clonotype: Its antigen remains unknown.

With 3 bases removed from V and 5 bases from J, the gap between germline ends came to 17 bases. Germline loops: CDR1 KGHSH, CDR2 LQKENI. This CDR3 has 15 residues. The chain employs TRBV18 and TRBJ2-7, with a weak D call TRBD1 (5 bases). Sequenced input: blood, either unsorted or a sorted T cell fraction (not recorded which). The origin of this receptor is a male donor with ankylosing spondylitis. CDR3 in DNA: TGTGCCAGCTCACCCCAACCGACAACAGGCGACGAGCAGTACTTC. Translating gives CASSPQPTTGDEQYF.